This T cell receptor beta chain emerged from a study of blood T cell repertoires in COVID-19. Produced via immunoSEQ multiplex PCR; TCRdb's table is partial and in-frame only. Among roughly 50,000 clones listed, around 84% were seen once. Sequenced: peripheral blood. This receptor was taken from a human donor in a cohort sampled during active COVID-19.

The CDR3 here is CASSPPSGSTDTQYF. As DNA, the CDR3 is TGTGCCAGCTCACCACCTAGCGGGAGCACAGATACGCAGTATTTT. The rearrangement joins TRBV18 to TRBJ2-3; 7 nucleotides match TRBD2. CDR1 is KGHSH and CDR2 is LQKENI in the germline V gene. This CDR3 is built from 15 residues. V lost 0 bases to trimming and J lost 0 bases; unmatched junction nucleotides: 0.